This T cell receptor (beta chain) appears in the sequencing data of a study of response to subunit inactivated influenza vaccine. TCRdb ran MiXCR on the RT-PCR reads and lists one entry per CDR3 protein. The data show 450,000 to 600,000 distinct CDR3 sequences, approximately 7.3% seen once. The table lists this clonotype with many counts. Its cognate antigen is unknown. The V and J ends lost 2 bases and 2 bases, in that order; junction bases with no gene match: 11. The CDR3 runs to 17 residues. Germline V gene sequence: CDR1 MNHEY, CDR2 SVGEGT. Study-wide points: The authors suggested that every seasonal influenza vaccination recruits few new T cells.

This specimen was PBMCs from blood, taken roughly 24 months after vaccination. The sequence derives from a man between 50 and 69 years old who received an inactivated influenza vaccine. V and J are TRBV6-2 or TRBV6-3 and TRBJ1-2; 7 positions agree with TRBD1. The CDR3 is CASSYEHWDRTNYGYTF. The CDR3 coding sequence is TGTGCCAGCAGTTACGAACATTGGGACAGAACAAACTATGGCTACACCTTC.